This TCR beta chain appears in the sequencing data of a study of T cell clonality in common variable immunodeficiency. Profiled with immunoSEQ multiplex PCR; TCRdb holds only in-frame clones, not every one. This sample carries tens of thousands of clones and no singletons, and around 3% goes to the top ten. Germline CDR1 SGHTA, CDR2 FQGTGA. This CDR3 contains 15 residues. Ten or more counts support this clone. The junction shows a germline mismatch at one end, possibly a read error. The read comes to an end 3 residues before the CDR3 does, leaving the germline J gene to fill in the end. This chain uses TRBV7-3 with TRBJ2-5, with TRBD2 matching over 9 bases. Specimen: peripheral blood mononuclear cells. This sequence originates from a person aged 18 to 70 in good health. The CDR3 region is CASGLAGEVGETQYF. The DNA read from the CDR3 is TGTGCCAGCGGCTTAGCGGGGGAGGTAGGGGAGACC.